This is a list of T cell receptor beta chains from one sample in a study of shared clonotypes between healthy human individuals. Generated by immunoSEQ multiplex PCR, the TCRdb table keeps only in-frame clones and is missing some. In the table there are about 2 million clones, about 95% of which are singletons. Specimen: naive CD8+ T cells sorted from blood. The origin of the receptors is a man aged 18 to 29 in good health. CDR3s include the opening cysteine and the closing phenylalanine or tryptophan. Each record gives: clone size, J gene, V gene, D gene, CDR3 DNA, CDR3 protein. D genes are given only for firm matches. Where a row states a size, it is once, few, many or the class of an expanded clone; other rows omit it.

clone size: -
J gene: TRBJ2-7
V gene: TRBV4-1
D gene: TRBD1
CDR3 DNA: TGCGCCAGCAGCCAATATGGGACAGGGACCTACGAGCAGTACTTC
CDR3 protein: CASSQYGTGTYEQYF

clone size: -
J gene: TRBJ2-1
V gene: TRBV28
D gene: TRBD2
CDR3 DNA: TGTGCCAGCAGGGGCGGGGGGGACCCCTACAATGAGCAGTTCTTC
CDR3 protein: CASRGGGDPYNEQFF

clone size: -
J gene: TRBJ2-5
V gene: TRBV7-9
D gene: -
CDR3 DNA: TGTGCCAGCAGCTTTCCGCTTCAAGAGACCCAGTACTTC
CDR3 protein: CASSFPLQETQYF

clone size: -
J gene: TRBJ2-3
V gene: TRBV7-9
D gene: -
CDR3 DNA: TGTGCCAGCAGCTTCACCGGGAGTAATATAGATACGCAGTATTTT
CDR3 protein: CASSFTGSNIDTQYF

clone size: -
J gene: TRBJ1-1
V gene: TRBV27
D gene: -
CDR3 DNA: TGTGCCAGCAGAACCTCCTATGGGGAGGCGAACACTGAAGCTTTCTTT
CDR3 protein: CASRTSYGEANTEAFF

clone size: -
J gene: TRBJ2-7
V gene: TRBV4-1
D gene: TRBD1
CDR3 DNA: TGCGCCAGCAGCCCCTCGGGACAGGGCGCCTACGAGCAGTACTTC
CDR3 protein: CASSPSGQGAYEQYF

clone size: -
J gene: TRBJ2-7
V gene: TRBV5-6
D gene: -
CDR3 DNA: TGTGCCAGCAGCAAAGGAGGGCCCTACGAGCAGTACTTC
CDR3 protein: CASSKGGPYEQYF

clone size: -
J gene: TRBJ2-6
V gene: TRBV2
D gene: TRBD1
CDR3 DNA: TGTGCCAGCAGTGTTGGGACAGTCCGCTCTGGGGCCAACGTCCTGACTTTC
CDR3 protein: CASSVGTVRSGANVLTF

clone size: -
J gene: TRBJ2-1
V gene: TRBV6-1
D gene: -
CDR3 DNA: TGTGCCAGCAGTGAGGGGGGACCCTACAATGAGCAGTTCTTC
CDR3 protein: CASSEGGPYNEQFF

clone size: once
J gene: TRBJ1-1
V gene: TRBV27
D gene: -
CDR3 DNA: TGTGCCAGCAGTTTAATCCCAAATCGAGACGCGACTGAAGCTTTCTTT
CDR3 protein: CASSLIPNRDATEAFF

clone size: -
J gene: TRBJ2-3
V gene: TRBV2
D gene: TRBD2
CDR3 DNA: TGTGCCAGGAAAAGGACGGGGGGAACAGATACGCAGTATTTT
CDR3 protein: CARKRTGGTDTQYF

clone size: -
J gene: TRBJ2-1
V gene: TRBV6-1
D gene: TRBD2
CDR3 DNA: TGTGCCAGCACCCCTAGCGGTACTTACAATGAGCAGTTCTTC
CDR3 protein: CASTPSGTYNEQFF

clone size: -
J gene: TRBJ2-7
V gene: TRBV4-3
D gene: -
CDR3 DNA: TGCGCCAGCAGCCAAGAAACGTACGGGGATAACTCCTACGAGCAGTACTTC
CDR3 protein: CASSQETYGDNSYEQYF

clone size: -
J gene: TRBJ1-4
V gene: TRBV27
D gene: -
CDR3 DNA: TGTGCCAGCAGTTTTCTAGCCAACGGTGGGGAAAAACTGTTTTTT
CDR3 protein: CASSFLANGGEKLFF

clone size: -
J gene: TRBJ1-1
V gene: TRBV28
D gene: -
CDR3 DNA: TGTGCCAGCACCGGGGGGGAAGCTTTCTTT
CDR3 protein: CASTGGEAFF

clone size: -
J gene: TRBJ2-3
V gene: TRBV6-6
D gene: -
CDR3 DNA: TGTGCCAGCAGTCCCCTGGCGTTCGCCGAGACAGATACGCAGTATTTT
CDR3 protein: CASSPLAFAETDTQYF

clone size: -
J gene: TRBJ1-5
V gene: TRBV19
D gene: -
CDR3 DNA: TGTGCCAGTAGTAACCAGAATCAGCCCCAGCATTTT
CDR3 protein: CASSNQNQPQHF

clone size: -
J gene: TRBJ2-3
V gene: TRBV5-1
D gene: TRBD2
CDR3 DNA: TGCGCCAGCAGCTTGGTGGTAGCGGGAGCAGATACGCAGTATTTT
CDR3 protein: CASSLVVAGADTQYF

clone size: -
J gene: TRBJ2-7
V gene: TRBV20-1
D gene: TRBD1
CDR3 DNA: TGCAGTCCATTAAGGGACAGGGGTAAGTACTTC
CDR3 protein: CSPLRDRGKYF

clone size: -
J gene: TRBJ2-2
V gene: TRBV11-2
D gene: TRBD2
CDR3 DNA: TGTGCCAGCAGCTTAGATGAGGCGGGGGTGACAACCGGGGAGCTGTTTTTT
CDR3 protein: CASSLDEAGVTTGELFF

clone size: -
J gene: TRBJ2-3
V gene: TRBV2
D gene: -
CDR3 DNA: TGTGCCAGCAGCCCCGCCGAGACAGCCCCATGGGGAGATACGCAGTATTTT
CDR3 protein: CASSPAETAPWGDTQYF

clone size: -
J gene: TRBJ2-1
V gene: TRBV29-1
D gene: -
CDR3 DNA: TGCAGCGTGTTGATAGCGGCAAGGGGGCCCAATGAGCAGTTCTTC
CDR3 protein: CSVLIAARGPNEQFF

clone size: -
J gene: TRBJ2-7
V gene: TRBV5-1
D gene: TRBD1
CDR3 DNA: TGCGCCAGCAGTTTCGGACAGGGGGGCTACGAGCAGTACTTC
CDR3 protein: CASSFGQGGYEQYF